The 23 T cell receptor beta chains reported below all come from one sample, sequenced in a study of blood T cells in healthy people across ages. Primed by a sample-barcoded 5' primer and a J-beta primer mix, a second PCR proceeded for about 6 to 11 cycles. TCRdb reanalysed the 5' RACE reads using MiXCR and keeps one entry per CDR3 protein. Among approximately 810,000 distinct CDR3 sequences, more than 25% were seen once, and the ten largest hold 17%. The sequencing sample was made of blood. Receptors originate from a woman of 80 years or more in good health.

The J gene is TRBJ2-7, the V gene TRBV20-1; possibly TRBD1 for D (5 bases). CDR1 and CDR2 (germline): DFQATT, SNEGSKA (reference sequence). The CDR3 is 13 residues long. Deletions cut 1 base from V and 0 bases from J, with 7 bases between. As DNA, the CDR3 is TGCAGTGCTAGAGTGACAGACTCCTACGAGCAGTACTTC. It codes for CSARVTDSYEQYF.

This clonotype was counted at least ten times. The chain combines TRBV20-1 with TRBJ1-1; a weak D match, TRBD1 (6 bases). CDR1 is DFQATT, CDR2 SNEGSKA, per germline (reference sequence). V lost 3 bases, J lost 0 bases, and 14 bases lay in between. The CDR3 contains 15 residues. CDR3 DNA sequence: TGCAGTGCTAGTACATCCGGGACAATGAACACTGAAGCTTTCTTT. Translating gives CSASTSGTMNTEAFF.

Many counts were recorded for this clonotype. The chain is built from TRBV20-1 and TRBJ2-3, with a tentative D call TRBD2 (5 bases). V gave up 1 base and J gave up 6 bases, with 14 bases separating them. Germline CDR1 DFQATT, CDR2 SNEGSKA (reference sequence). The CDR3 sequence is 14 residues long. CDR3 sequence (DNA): TGCAGTGCTAGAGGCGACGGCCGCGGGGATACGCAGTATTTT. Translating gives CSARGDGRGDTQYF.

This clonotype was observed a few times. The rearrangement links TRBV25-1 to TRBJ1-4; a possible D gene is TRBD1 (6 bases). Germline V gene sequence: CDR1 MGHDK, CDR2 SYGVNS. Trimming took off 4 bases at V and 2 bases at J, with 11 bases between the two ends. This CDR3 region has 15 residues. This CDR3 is CASSVSRGTNEKLFF. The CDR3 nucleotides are TGTGCCAGCAGTGTTTCCAGGGGCACTAATGAAAAACTGTTTTTT.

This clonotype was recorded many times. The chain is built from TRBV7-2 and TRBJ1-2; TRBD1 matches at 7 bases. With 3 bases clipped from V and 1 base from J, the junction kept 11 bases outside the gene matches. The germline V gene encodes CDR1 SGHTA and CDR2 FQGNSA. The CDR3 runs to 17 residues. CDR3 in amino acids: CASSFDRTGGLNYGYTF. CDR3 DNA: TGTGCCAGCAGCTTCGACAGGACAGGAGGGCTTAACTATGGCTACACCTTC.

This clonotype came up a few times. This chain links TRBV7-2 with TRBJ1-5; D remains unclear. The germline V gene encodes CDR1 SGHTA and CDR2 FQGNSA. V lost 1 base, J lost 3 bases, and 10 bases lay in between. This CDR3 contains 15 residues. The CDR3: CASSLGGINNQPQHF. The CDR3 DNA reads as TGTGCCAGCAGCTTAGGGGGTATTAACAATCAGCCCCAGCATTTT.

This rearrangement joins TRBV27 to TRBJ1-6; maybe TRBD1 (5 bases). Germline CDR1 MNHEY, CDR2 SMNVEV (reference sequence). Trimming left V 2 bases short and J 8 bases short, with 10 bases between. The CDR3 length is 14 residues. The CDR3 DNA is TGTGCCAGCAGTTTAGGAGGGGCCTATTCACCCCTCCACTTT. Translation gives CASSLGGAYSPLHF.

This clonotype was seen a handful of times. CDR3 in amino acids: CASSLRTGGFTEAFF. The CDR3 nucleotides read TGTGCCAGCAGCCTACGGACAGGGGGCTTCACTGAAGCTTTCTTT. J is TRBJ1-1 and V is TRBV9, with TRBD1 matching 11 bases. Looked up from germline, CDR1 is SGDLS and CDR2 is YYNGEE. The junction had 6 bases not matched to a gene; V was cut back by 4 bases and J by 4 bases. This CDR3 is 15 amino acids long.

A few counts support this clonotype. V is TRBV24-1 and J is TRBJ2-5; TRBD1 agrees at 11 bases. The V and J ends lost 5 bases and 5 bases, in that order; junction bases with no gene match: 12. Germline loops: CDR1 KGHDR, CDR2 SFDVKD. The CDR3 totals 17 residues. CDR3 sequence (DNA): TGTGCCACCAGTGGGGGAGGGTGGACAGGGGGCGACGAGACCCAGTACTTC. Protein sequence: CATSGGGWTGGDETQYF.

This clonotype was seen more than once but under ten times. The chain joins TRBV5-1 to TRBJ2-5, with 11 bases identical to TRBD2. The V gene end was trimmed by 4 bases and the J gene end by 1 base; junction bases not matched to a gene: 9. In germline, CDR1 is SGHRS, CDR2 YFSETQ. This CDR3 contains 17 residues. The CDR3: CASSPDTSGGIQETQYF. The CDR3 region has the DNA TGCGCCAGCAGCCCAGATACTAGCGGGGGAATCCAAGAGACCCAGTACTTC.

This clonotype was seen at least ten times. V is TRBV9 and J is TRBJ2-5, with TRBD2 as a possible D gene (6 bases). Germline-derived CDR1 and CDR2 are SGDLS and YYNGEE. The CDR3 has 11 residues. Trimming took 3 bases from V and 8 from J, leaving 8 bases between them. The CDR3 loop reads CASSAGSTQYF. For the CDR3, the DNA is TGTGCCAGCAGCGCCGGGAGTACCCAGTACTTC.

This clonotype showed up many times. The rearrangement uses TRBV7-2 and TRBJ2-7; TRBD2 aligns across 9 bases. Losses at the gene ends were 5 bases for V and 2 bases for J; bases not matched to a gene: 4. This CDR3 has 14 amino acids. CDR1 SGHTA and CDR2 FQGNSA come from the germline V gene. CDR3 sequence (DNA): TGTGCCAGCAGCGCCCTAGCGGGGCCCTACGAGCAGTACTTC. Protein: CASSALAGPYEQYF.

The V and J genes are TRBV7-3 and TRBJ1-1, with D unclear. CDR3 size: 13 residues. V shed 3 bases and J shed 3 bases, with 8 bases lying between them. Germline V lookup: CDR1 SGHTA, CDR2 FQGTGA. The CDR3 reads CASSFTADTEAFF. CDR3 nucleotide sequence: TGTGCCAGCAGCTTTACAGCTGACACTGAAGCTTTCTTT.

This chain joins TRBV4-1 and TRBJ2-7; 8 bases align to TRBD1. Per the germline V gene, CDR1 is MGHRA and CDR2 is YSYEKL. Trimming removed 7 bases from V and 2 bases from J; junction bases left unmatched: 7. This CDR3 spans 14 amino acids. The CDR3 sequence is CASNRQGTAYEQYF. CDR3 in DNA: TGCGCCAGCAACAGACAGGGGACGGCCTACGAGCAGTACTTC.

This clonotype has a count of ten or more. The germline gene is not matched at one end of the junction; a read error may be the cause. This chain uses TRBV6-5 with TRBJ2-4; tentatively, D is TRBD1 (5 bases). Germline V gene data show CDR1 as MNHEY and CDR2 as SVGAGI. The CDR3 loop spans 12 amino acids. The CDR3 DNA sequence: TGTGCCAGCGGTTACAGGAAAAACATTCAGTACTTC. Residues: CASGYRKNIQYF.

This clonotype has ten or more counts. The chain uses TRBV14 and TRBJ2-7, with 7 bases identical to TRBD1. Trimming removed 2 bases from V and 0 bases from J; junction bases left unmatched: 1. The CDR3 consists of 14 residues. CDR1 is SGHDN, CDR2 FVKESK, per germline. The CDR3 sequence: CASSQTGDSYEQYF. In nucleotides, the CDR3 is TGTGCCAGCAGCCAAACAGGGGACTCCTACGAGCAGTACTTC. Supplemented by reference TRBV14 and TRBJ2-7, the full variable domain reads EAGVTQFPSHSVIEKGQTVTLRCDPISGHDNLYWYRRVMGKEIKFLLHFVKESKQDESGMPNNRFLAERTGGTYSTLKVQPAELEDSGVYFCASSQTGDSYEQYFGPGTRLTVT.

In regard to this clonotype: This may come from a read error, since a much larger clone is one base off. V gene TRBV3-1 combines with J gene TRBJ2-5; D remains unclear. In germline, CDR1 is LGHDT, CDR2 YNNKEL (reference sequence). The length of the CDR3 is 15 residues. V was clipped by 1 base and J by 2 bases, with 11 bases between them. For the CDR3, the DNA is TGTGCCAGCAGCCAAGGCCACCCGGGTCAAGAGACCCAGTACTTC. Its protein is CASSQGHPGQETQYF.

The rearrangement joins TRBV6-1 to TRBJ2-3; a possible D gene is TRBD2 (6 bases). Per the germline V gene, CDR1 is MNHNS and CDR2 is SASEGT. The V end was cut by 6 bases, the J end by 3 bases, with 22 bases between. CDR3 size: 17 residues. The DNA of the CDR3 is TGTGCCAGCAGCAGGCCCTGGAGTAAAGGAGGGACAGATACGCAGTATTTT. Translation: CASSRPWSKGGTDTQYF.

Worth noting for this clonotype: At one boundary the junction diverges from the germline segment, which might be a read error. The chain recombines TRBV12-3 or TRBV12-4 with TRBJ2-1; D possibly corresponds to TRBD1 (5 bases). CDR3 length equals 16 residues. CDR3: CASSFKGSPPYNEQCF. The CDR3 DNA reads TGTGCCAGCAGTTTCAAGGGGTCACCACCTTACAATGAGCAGTGCTTC.

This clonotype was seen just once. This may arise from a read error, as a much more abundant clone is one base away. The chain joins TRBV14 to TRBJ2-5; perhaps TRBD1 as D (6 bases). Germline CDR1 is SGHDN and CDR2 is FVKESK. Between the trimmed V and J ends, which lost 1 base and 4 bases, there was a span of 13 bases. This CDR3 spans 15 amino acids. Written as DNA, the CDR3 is TGTGCCAGCAGCCAAGCGTTACTGGGGGCAGAGACCCAGTACTTC. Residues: CASSQALLGAETQYF.

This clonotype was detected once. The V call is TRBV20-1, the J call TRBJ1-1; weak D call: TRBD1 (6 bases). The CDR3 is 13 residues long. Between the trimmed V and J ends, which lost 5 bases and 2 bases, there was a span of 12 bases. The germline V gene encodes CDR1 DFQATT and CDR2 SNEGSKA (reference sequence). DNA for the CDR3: TGCAGTGCTCAGACAGGTGTAAACACTGAAGCTTTCTTT. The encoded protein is CSAQTGVNTEAFF.

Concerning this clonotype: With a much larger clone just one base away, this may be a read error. The CDR3 loop is CASNRLALYNEQFF. In DNA form, the CDR3 reads TGTGCCAGCAACCGACTAGCCCTCTACAATGAGCAGTTCTTC. J is TRBJ2-1 and V is TRBV7-9; 7 bases line up with TRBD2. Germline lookup yields CDR1 SEHNR and CDR2 FQNEAQ (reference sequence). V shed 7 bases, J shed 3 bases, and the junction held 6 bases outside the gene matches. The CDR3 spans 14 residues. Full variable domain (remainder filled in from reference TRBV7-9 and TRBJ2-1): DTGVSQNPRHKITKRGQNVTFRCDPISEHNRLYWYRQTLGQGPEFLTYFQNEAQLEKSRLLSDRFSAERPKGSFSTLEIQRTEQGDSAMYLCASNRLALYNEQFFGPGTRLTVL.

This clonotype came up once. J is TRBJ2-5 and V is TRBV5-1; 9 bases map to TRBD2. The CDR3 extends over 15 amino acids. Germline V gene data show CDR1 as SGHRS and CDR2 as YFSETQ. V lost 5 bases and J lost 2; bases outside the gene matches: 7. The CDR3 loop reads CASRVAGALQETQYF. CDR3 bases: TGCGCCAGCAGGGTAGCGGGGGCCTTACAAGAGACCCAGTACTTC.